The rows below give T cell receptor beta chains drawn from one sample of a study of cytomegalovirus exposure and HLA in healthy donors. TCRdb's table, derived via immunoSEQ multiplex PCR, lists solely in-frame clones and lacks some. The sample has 80,000 to 95,000 clones. The sample taken for sequencing was PBMCs. The receptors here all came from a man aged 45 to 65 in good health and CMV-seropositive. Both conserved end residues are part of each CDR3. A D gene is named only where the DNA matches it firmly.

V	J	D	CDR3	DNA
TRBV4-1	TRBJ1-2	TRBD1	CASSPGQGRPVNYGYTF	TGCGCCAGCAGCCCCGGACAGGGCCGACCCGTTAACTATGGCTACACCTTC
TRBV7-9	TRBJ1-4	-	CATGITGNNEKLFF	TGTGCCACCGGCATAACAGGGAATAATGAAAAACTGTTTTTT
TRBV6-1	TRBJ1-3	TRBD1	CASSEDRGRVGSGNTIYF	TGTGCCAGCAGTGAGGACAGGGGGAGAGTGGGCTCTGGAAACACCATATATTTT
TRBV28	TRBJ1-5	TRBD1	CASSSARGNQPQHF	TGTGCCAGCAGTTCCGCCAGGGGGAATCAGCCCCAGCATTTT
TRBV15	TRBJ1-5	-	CATSPTGVSNQPQHF	TGTGCCACCAGCCCGACAGGCGTCAGCAATCAGCCCCAGCATTTT
TRBV7-3	TRBJ2-5	-	CASSPGPQETQYF	TGTGCCAGCAGCCCTGGGCCCCAAGAGACCCAGTACTTC
TRBV5-1	TRBJ2-6	-	CASSLARSGANVLTF	TGCGCCAGCAGCTTGGCGCGCTCTGGGGCCAACGTCCTGACTTTC
TRBV5-4	TRBJ1-2	TRBD1	CASSSGTGDYGYTF	TGTGCCAGCAGCTCCGGGACAGGGGACTATGGCTACACCTTC
TRBV2	TRBJ1-1	-	CARGTLNTEAFF	TGTGCCCGAGGGACTTTGAACACTGAAGCTTTCTTT
TRBV7-9	TRBJ1-2	-	CASSLAAGGYGYTF	TGTGCCAGCAGCTTAGCGGCAGGAGGGTATGGCTACACCTTC
TRBV7-9	TRBJ2-7	-	CASSGFRQPYEQYF	TGTGCCAGCAGCGGCTTCAGACAGCCTTACGAGCAGTACTTC
TRBV4-3	TRBJ1-1	TRBD1	CASSQEAGGGLGKAFF	TGCGCCAGCAGCCAAGAGGCAGGGGGCGGACTGGGGAAAGCTTTCTTT
TRBV6-4	TRBJ1-1	-	CASSDRGGVAFF	TGTGCCAGCAGTGACCGGGGGGGGGTAGCTTTCTTT
TRBV4-3	TRBJ2-1	-	CASSQEGARGGSSYNEQFF	TGCGCCAGCAGCCAAGAGGGGGCCCGGGGCGGGAGCTCCTACAATGAGCAGTTCTTC
TRBV9	TRBJ2-7	TRBD2	CASSRGGSSYEQYF	TGTGCCAGCAGCCGCGGGGGGAGCTCCTACGAGCAGTACTTC
TRBV4-2	TRBJ2-7	TRBD2	CASSQENTSGGVPYEQYF	TGTGCCAGCAGCCAAGAAAATACTAGCGGGGGTGTCCCATACGAGCAGTACTTC
TRBV7-2	TRBJ2-1	TRBD2	CASSLGAGAYNEQFF	TGTGCCAGCAGCTTAGGGGCGGGGGCCTACAATGAGCAGTTCTTC
TRBV6-6	TRBJ1-1	-	CASSSDITEAFF	TGTGCCAGCAGCTCGGACATAACTGAAGCTTTCTTT
TRBV6-5	TRBJ2-3	TRBD2	CASSYWEGPSTDTQYF	TGTGCCAGCAGTTACTGGGAGGGCCCTAGCACAGATACGCAGTATTTT
TRBV27	TRBJ1-1	-	CASLGARGKNTEAFF	TGTGCCAGCCTGGGGGCCAGGGGAAAGAACACTGAAGCTTTCTTT
TRBV4-1	TRBJ2-7	-	CASSQERQSSYEQYF	TGCGCCAGCAGCCAAGAGCGGCAGTCCTCCTACGAGCAGTACTTC
TRBV10-1	TRBJ2-1	TRBD2	CASSESPSGSGYNEQFF	TGCGCCAGCAGTGAGTCCCCTAGCGGGAGCGGTTACAATGAGCAGTTCTTC
TRBV5-4	TRBJ2-1	-	CASSGGTLGSEQFF	TGTGCCAGCAGCGGGGGGACCCTGGGCAGTGAGCAGTTCTTC
TRBV7-2	TRBJ2-7	TRBD1	CASSFGDRIYEQYF	TGTGCCAGCAGCTTCGGGGACAGGATATACGAGCAGTACTTC
TRBV29-1	TRBJ2-7	-	CSVRQQDTLYEQYF	TGCAGCGTCCGACAGCAGGATACCCTCTACGAGCAGTACTTC
TRBV5-6	TRBJ2-7	TRBD2	CASSLEAGGPHEQYF	TGTGCCAGCAGCTTGGAGGCGGGAGGGCCGCACGAGCAGTACTTC
TRBV7-2	TRBJ2-5	-	CASSPGFQTQYF	TGTGCCAGCAGTCCCGGGTTCCAGACCCAGTACTTC
TRBV30	TRBJ2-1	TRBD2	CAWRGTSGRLPFF	TGTGCCTGGAGGGGGACTAGCGGGAGATTGCCGTTCTTC
TRBV5-6	TRBJ2-3	TRBD1	CASSFTLRGRTDTQYF	TGTGCCAGCAGCTTTACACTGAGGGGGCGCACAGATACGCAGTATTTT
TRBV9	TRBJ2-3	TRBD1	CASSVGQGADTQYF	TGTGCCAGCAGCGTTGGACAGGGGGCAGATACGCAGTATTTT
TRBV4-3	TRBJ2-1	-	CASSQDWTISSYNEQFF	TGCGCCAGCAGCCAAGATTGGACTATCAGCTCCTACAATGAGCAGTTCTTC